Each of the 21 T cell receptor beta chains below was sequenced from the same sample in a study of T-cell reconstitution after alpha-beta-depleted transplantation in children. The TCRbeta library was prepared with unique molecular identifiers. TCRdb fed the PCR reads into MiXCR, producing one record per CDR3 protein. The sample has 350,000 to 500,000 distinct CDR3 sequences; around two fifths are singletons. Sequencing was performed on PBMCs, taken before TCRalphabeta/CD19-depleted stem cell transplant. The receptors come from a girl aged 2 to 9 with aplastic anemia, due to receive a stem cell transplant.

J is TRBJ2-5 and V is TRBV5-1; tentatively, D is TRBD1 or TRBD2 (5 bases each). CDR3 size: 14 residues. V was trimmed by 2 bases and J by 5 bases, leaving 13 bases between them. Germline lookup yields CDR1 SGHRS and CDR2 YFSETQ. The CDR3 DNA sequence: TGCGCCAGCAGCTTCGGGACGCCGGGGGAGACCCAGTACTTC. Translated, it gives CASSFGTPGETQYF.

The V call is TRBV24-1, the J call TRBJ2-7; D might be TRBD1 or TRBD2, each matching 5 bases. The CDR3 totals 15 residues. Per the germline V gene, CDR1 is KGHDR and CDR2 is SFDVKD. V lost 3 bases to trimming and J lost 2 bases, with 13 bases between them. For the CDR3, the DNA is TGTGCCACCAGTGATGGGACGGCGAGTACCTACGAGCAGTACTTC. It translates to CATSDGTASTYEQYF.

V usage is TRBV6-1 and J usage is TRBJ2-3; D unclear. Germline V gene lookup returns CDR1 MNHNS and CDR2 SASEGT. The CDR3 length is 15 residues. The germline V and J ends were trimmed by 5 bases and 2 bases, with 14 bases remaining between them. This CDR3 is CASSTFRTHTDTQYF. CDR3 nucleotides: TGTGCCAGCAGTACATTCCGGACCCACACAGATACGCAGTATTTT.

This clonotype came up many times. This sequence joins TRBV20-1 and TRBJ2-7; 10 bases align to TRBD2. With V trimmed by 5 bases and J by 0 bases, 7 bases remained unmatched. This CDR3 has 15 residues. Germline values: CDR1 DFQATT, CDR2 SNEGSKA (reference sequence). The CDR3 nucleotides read TGCAGTGCTCCAGAGCGGGGGGGGTTCTCCTACGAGCAGTACTTC. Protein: CSAPERGGFSYEQYF.

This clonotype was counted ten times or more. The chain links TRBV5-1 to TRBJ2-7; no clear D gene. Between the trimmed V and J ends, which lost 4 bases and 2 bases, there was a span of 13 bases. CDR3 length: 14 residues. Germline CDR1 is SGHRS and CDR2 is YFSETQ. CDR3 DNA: TGCGCCAGCAGCCGCGAGGCCCTTGCCTACGAGCAGTACTTC. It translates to CASSREALAYEQYF.

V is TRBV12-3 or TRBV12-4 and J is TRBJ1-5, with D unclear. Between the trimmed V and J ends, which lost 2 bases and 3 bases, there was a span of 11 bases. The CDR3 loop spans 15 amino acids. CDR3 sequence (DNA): TGTGCCAGCAGTTTAACGGACGGAGCCAATCAGCCCCAGCATTTT. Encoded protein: CASSLTDGANQPQHF.

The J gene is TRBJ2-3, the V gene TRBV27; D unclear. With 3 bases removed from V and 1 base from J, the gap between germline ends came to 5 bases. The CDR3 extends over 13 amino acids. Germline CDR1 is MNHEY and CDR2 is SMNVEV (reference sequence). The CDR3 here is CASSFRRTDTQYF. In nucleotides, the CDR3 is TGTGCCAGCAGTTTCCGGCGCACAGATACGCAGTATTTT.

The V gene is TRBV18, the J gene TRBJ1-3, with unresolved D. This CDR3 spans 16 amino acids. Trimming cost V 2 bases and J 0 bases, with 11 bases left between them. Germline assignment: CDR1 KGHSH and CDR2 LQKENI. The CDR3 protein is CASSPRARDSGNTIYF. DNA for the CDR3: TGTGCCAGCTCACCAAGAGCCCGGGACTCTGGAAACACCATATATTTT.

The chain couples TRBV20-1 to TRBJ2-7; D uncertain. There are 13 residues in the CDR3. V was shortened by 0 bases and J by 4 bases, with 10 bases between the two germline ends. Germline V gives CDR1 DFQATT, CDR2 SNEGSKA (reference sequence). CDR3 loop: CSARDPTNYEQYF. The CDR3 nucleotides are TGCAGTGCTAGAGATCCTACTAATTACGAGCAGTACTTC.

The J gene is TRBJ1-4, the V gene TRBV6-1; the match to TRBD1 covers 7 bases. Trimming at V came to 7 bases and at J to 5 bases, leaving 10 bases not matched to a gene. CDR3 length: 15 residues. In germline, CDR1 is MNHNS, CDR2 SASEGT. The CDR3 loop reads CASTTLGTVNEKLFF. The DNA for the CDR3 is TGTGCCAGCACAACCCTAGGGACAGTAAATGAAAAACTGTTTTTT.

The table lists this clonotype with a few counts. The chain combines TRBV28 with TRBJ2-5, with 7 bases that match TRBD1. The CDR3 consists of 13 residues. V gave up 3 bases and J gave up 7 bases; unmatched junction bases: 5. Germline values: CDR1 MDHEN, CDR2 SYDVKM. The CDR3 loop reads CASSFDRVGTQYF. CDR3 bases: TGTGCCAGCAGTTTTGACAGGGTTGGGACCCAGTACTTC.

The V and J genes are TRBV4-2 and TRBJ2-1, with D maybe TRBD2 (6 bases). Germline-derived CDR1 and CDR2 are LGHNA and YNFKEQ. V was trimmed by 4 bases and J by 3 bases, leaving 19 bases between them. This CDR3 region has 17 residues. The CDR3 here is CASSPDRGAGIYNEQFF. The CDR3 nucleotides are TGTGCCAGCAGCCCAGATCGGGGAGCGGGCATCTACAATGAGCAGTTCTTC.

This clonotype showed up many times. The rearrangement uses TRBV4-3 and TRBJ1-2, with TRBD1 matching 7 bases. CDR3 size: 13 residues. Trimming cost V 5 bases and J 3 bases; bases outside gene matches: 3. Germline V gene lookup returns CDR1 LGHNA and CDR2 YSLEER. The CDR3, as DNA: TGCGCCAGCAGCTATACAGGGGACTATGGCTACACCTTC. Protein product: CASSYTGDYGYTF.

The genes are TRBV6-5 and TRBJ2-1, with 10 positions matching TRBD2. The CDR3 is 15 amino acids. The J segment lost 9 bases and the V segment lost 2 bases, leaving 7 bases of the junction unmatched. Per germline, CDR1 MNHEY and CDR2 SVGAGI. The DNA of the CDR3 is TGTGCCAGCAGTTACGGGAGCGGGAGGGCCGCTGAGCAGTTCTTC. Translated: CASSYGSGRAAEQFF.

The CDR3 reads CASSTRQGYRDTQYF. The CDR3 coding sequence is TGTGCCAGCAGTACCCGACAGGGGTACAGAGATACGCAGTATTTT. The chain recombines TRBV28 with TRBJ2-3; TRBD1 agrees at 8 bases. CDR1 and CDR2 (germline): MDHEN, SYDVKM. The CDR3 has 15 residues. Trimming took 5 bases from V and 5 from J; bases not matched to a gene: 9.

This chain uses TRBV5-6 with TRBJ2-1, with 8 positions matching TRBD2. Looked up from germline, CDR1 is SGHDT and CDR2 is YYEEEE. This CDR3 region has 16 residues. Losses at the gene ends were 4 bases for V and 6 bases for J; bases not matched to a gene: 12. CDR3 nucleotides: TGTGCCAGCAGCACCCGGGGACTAGGGCTACTCAATGAGCAGTTCTTC. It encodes CASSTRGLGLLNEQFF.

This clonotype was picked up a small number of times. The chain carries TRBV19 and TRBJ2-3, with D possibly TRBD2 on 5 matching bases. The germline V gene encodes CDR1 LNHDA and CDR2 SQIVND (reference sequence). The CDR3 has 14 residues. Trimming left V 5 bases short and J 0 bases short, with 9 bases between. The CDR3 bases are TGTGCCAGTAGTTCATGGACTAGCACAGATACGCAGTATTTT. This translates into CASSSWTSTDTQYF.

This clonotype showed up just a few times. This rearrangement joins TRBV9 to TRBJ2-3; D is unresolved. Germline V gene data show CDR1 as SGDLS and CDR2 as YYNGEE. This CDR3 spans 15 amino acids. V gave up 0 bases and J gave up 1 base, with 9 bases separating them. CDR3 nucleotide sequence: TGTGCCAGCAGCGTAGATCGAGCGCGCACAGATACGCAGTATTTT. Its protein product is CASSVDRARTDTQYF.

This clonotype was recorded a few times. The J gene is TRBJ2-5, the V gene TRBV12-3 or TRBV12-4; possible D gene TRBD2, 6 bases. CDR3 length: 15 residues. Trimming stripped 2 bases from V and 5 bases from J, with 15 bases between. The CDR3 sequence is CASSLNQGRGETQYF. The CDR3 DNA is TGTGCCAGCAGTTTAAATCAGGGACGGGGGGAGACCCAGTACTTC.

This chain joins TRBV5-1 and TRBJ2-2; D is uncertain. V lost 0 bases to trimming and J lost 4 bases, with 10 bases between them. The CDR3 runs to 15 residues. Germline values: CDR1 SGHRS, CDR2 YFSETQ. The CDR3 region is CASSLGPRSTGELFF. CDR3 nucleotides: TGCGCCAGCAGCTTGGGTCCCAGGTCCACCGGGGAGCTGTTTTTT. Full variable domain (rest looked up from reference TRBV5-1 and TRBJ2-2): KAGVTQTPRYLIKTRGQQVTLSCSPISGHRSVSWYQQTPGQGLQFLFEYFSETQRNKGNFPGRFSGRQFSNSRSEMNVSTLELGDSALYLCASSLGPRSTGELFFGEGSRLTVL.

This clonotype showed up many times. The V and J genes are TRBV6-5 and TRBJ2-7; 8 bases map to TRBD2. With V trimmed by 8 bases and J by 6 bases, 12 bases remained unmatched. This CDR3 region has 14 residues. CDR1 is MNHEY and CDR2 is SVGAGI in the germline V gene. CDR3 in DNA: TGTGCCAGCTCCCGGGGGGGGGAAACCGGCGAGCAGTACTTC. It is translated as CASSRGGETGEQYF.